Listed below are T cell receptor beta chains from one sample, sequenced in a study of blood T cell repertoires in COVID-19. The assay was immunoSEQ multiplex PCR, and TCRdb's table has in-frame clones only and misses some. The sample has 250,000 to 350,000 clones, more than 80% seen once. The material sequenced was peripheral blood. All receptors come from a woman aged 25 to 45 with COVID-19, enrolled during active disease. The CDR3 runs from the conserved cysteine through the conserved F or W. D genes are given only for firm matches. Clone sizes are given selectively: once, few, many, or a class where the clone is expanded.

cdr3_nt,cdr3_aa,v_call,j_call,clone_size,d_call
TGTGCCAGCAACCGGGGGTTGAACACTGAAGCTTTCTTT,CASNRGLNTEAFF,TRBV2,TRBJ1-1,NA,NA
TGCGCCAGCAGCTTGGCCGGGCGGGAGGGGAAATACAATGAGCAGTTCTTC,CASSLAGREGKYNEQFF,TRBV5-1,TRBJ2-1,NA,TRBD2
TGCGCCAGCAGCCAAGTAACCCACCTCGGGGGACAGTATAATTCACCCCTCCACTTT,CASSQVTHLGGQYNSPLHF,TRBV4-1,TRBJ1-6,NA,TRBD1
TGTGCCAGTCGTAGGGGGCTGCACACTGAAGCTTTCTTT,CASRRGLHTEAFF,TRBV19,TRBJ1-1,NA,TRBD1
TGTGCCAGCAGTTTATTCAACGAGCAGTACTTC,CASSLFNEQYF,TRBV28,TRBJ2-7,once,NA
TGCGCCAGCAGCTTCGGGGACAACTACGAGCAGTACTTC,CASSFGDNYEQYF,TRBV5-1,TRBJ2-7,NA,NA
TGCGCCAGCAGCCTTGGACTGGCCCAAGAGACCCAGTACTTC,CASSLGLAQETQYF,TRBV4-3,TRBJ2-5,NA,NA
TGTGCCAGCAGCCAGCTGGGACAGAGACTCTACGAGCAGTACTTC,CASSQLGQRLYEQYF,TRBV14,TRBJ2-7,NA,TRBD1
TGTGCCAGCAGCCCTCAGGGGTTTGGCTACACCTTC,CASSPQGFGYTF,TRBV7-2,TRBJ1-2,once,NA
TGTGCCAGTAGTCCCCAGGGAGGGGCCTACGAGCAGTACTTC,CASSPQGGAYEQYF,TRBV19,TRBJ2-7,NA,TRBD2
TGTGCCAGCAGTTATGGGGGGATGTACGAGCAGTACTTC,CASSYGGMYEQYF,TRBV6-5,TRBJ2-7,NA,NA
TGCGCCAGCAGCTTGGGCGGGGTAGCCAAAAACATTCAGTACTTC,CASSLGGVAKNIQYF,TRBV5-1,TRBJ2-4,NA,NA
TGCGCCAGCAGCCACCCTGGGACTAGCCCCTCTCGTGAGCAGTACTTC,CASSHPGTSPSREQYF,TRBV4-1,TRBJ2-7,NA,TRBD2
TGTGCCATCATGGGGACAGGGAGAGAGACCCAGTACTTC,CAIMGTGRETQYF,TRBV10-3,TRBJ2-5,NA,TRBD1
TGTGCCAGCGAAGGGGTATCCGGGGAGCTGTTTTTT,CASEGVSGELFF,TRBV6-5,TRBJ2-2,NA,NA
TGTGCCAGCAGCTTACAGGGGGCGGCGGAGACAGATACGCAGTATTTT,CASSLQGAAETDTQYF,TRBV5-6,TRBJ2-3,NA,TRBD1
TGCGCCAGCAGCCAAGTCATCAATCAGCCCCAGCATTTT,CASSQVINQPQHF,TRBV4-1,TRBJ1-5,NA,NA
TGTGCCAGCAGCCAAACTAGCGGGAGAGGTTTCCATGAGCAGTTCTTC,CASSQTSGRGFHEQFF,TRBV2,TRBJ2-1,NA,TRBD2
TGTGCCAGCAGCACCACAGGGGCCGACGAGCAGTACTTC,CASSTTGADEQYF,TRBV5-4,TRBJ2-7,NA,TRBD1